The source of this TCR beta chain is a study of immune heterogeneity within non-small cell lung tumors (dated by TCRdb to 2016 to 2019). About the study as a whole: By histology, the tumors were several squamous cell carcinomas, approximately 10 non-squamous carcinomas and 1 tumor not otherwise specified. For mutant peptides 8 to 11 amino acids long, netMHCpan-3.0 predicted neoantigen binding to the HLA alleles of each patient. Transcriptome data were available for just approximately 44 loci from about a dozen patients, whereas TCR repertoire analysis spanned 55 to 70 tumor loci from roughly 16 patients. Whole-exome sequencing, RNA-seq and TCR beta repertoire sequencing were combined for multiple spatially distinct regions from each NSCLC tumor so that intratumoral immune heterogeneity could be examined. Overall study results and their limits: Local tumor mutational burden and local T-cell repertoire clonality had a statistically significant but moderate positive correlation (R about 0.34). Within a patient, identical dominant CDR3B clonotypes were found to recur across loci, yet unique high-frequency clones were also harbored in different tumor locations. High-frequency TCR beta clonotypes were found to be largely distinct between individual patients.

This clonotype has only one observation. It has no known antigen specificity. This may arise from a read error, as a much more abundant clone is one base away. Genomic DNA was extracted from bulk tumor tissue and used as the TCR template, and roughly 590 ng gDNA was amplified per sample. During surgery, multiple biopsies were taken from each primary tumor, with sampling sites spaced as far apart as possible within the tumor mass. The study cohort was described as untreated, and patients were newly diagnosed NSCLC cases undergoing curative surgery. The samples came from approximately 14 patients with newly diagnosed non-small cell lung cancer who were having surgery intended to be curative. A couple of independent pathologists reviewed the resected tumor masses. Only high-quality DNA and RNA samples were carried forward to sequencing. Taken from cysteine to phenylalanine, the CDR3 has 15 residues. Only the CDR3 region is kept as DNA, spanning 45 bases read in frame from base 1. The trim is 1 base for V and 1 base for J, with a gap of 12 bases between the germline ends. From the germline V gene, CDR1 is SGDLS and CDR2 is YYNGEE.

The TCR beta CDR3 region was amplified with a multiplex PCR system whose first round of approximately 11 cycles used 32 V-gene forward primers and 13 J-gene reverse primers. The first PCR round was done with a QIAGEN Multiplex PCR Kit, and the primer sequences were filed in Chinese patent CN105087789A. In a second PCR round, Illumina universal primers were added with the Phusion High-Fidelity PCR Kit. TCR libraries were paired-end sequenced at 151 bp read length on the Illumina HiSeq X Ten platform. Concerning the study's data processing: Cutadapt was used to discard reads without multiplex PCR primers, PEAR merged the read pairs, and MiXCR with default settings called the CDR3 regions. Shannon entropy measured repertoire diversity, while clonality was calculated as one minus the Shannon entropy divided by the ln of the count of productive unique sequences. Dominant or high-frequency T-cell clones were defined as clonotypes at frequencies of at least 0.5%. Clones were called with MiXCR by TCRdb after fastp trimmed the public reads at Q25, and only in-frame beta chains were retained. Each record represents a unique CDR3 protein, reported with the most common genes and DNA among its rows. The V and J calls, along with clone size, are taken from TCRdb and not from the paper's own processing. The sample records 9,000 to 13,000 distinct CDR3 sequences, around 29% of which are singletons. Of the sample, 10% to 15% is held by the ten largest clones.

This receptor was obtained from a man aged 45-60 years with non-small cell lung cancer. This chain is built from TRBV9 and TRBJ2-7; 5 matching bases give a weak D call of TRBD1. Source material: lung tumor tissue. The CDR3 reads as follows: CASSVTARQSYEQYF. Read as DNA, the sequence is TGTGCCAGCAGCGTAACCGCGCGACAGTCCTACGAGCAGTACTTC. The variable domain in full, with residues beyond the CDR3 obtained from the reference TRBV9 and TRBJ2-7 genes, is DSGVTQTPKHLITATGQRVTLRCSPRSGDLSVYWYQQSLDQGLQFLIQYYNGEERAKGNILERFSAQQFPDLHSELNLSSLELGDSALYFCASSVTARQSYEQYFGPGTRLTVT.